This T cell receptor (beta chain) was found in a study of OX40 agonist ivuxolimab in advanced cancers. At the level of the study: Treatment of patients was with ivuxolimab, an agonistic anti-OX40 (CD134) antibody. Those treated in dose escalation had hepatocellular carcinoma, melanoma, renal cell cancer or head and neck cancer. Whole-study findings and limits: Circulating CD4+ and CD8+ T cells showed clonal expansion by week 6 at 0.1 to 3.0 mg/kg.

TCRdb's table, derived via immunoSEQ multiplex PCR, lists solely in-frame clones and lacks some. The sample shows roughly 71,000 clones, around 90% of them seen only once. This clone appeared a single time. What it binds is unknown. Germline lookup yields CDR1 SGHDT and CDR2 YYEEEE. Trimming cost V 4 bases and J 3 bases, with 16 bases left between them. This CDR3 has 15 amino acids. This specimen was CD4+ or CD8+ T cells sorted from blood, taken in a trial of the OX40 agonist ivuxolimab. The receptor's source is an adult with an advanced solid tumor such as melanoma, head and neck, liver or kidney cancer. The chain carries TRBV5-6 and TRBJ1-1; D call uncertain. The DNA of the CDR3 is TGTGCCAGCAGCCTCGATCGTTTAAGGGACACTGAAGCTTTCTTT. Its protein is CASSLDRLRDTEAFF. Full variable domain (missing parts from reference TRBV5-6 and TRBJ1-1): DAGVTQSPTHLIKTRGQQVTLRCSPKSGHDTVSWYQQALGQGPQFIFQYYEEEERQRGNFPDRFSGHQFPNYSSELNVNALLLGDSALYLCASSLDRLRDTEAFFGQGTRLTVV.